The rows below give T cell receptor beta chains drawn from one sample of a study of control samples from healthy donors and cancer patients. The repertoire was sequenced with immunoSEQ multiplex PCR; TCRdb's copy has only in-frame clones and lacks some. The sample contains 95,000 to 150,000 clones, about 86% of which appear only once. Input material: blood. Receptors originate from a young man in good health. Both conserved end residues are part of each CDR3. D genes are given only for firm matches. Size is omitted from some rows. Given values are once, few, many or a class for expanded clones.

D	V	J	size	DNA	CDR3
TRBD1	TRBV10-3	TRBJ1-5	NA	TGTGCCATCACCGCAGGGGGAGGGCAGCCCCAGCATTTT	CAITAGGGQPQHF
NA	TRBV24-1	TRBJ1-4	once	TGTGCCACCAGTGATAAAACACGGGGAGACGAGGGGGAAAAACTGTTTTTT	CATSDKTRGDEGEKLFF
NA	TRBV29-1	TRBJ1-1	NA	TGCAGCGTTGAAAGAGCAGGGGACCTGAACACTGAAGCTTTCTTT	CSVERAGDLNTEAFF
NA	TRBV11-2	TRBJ2-1	NA	TGTGCCAGCAGCTCTGGGGGCTACAATGAGCAGTTCTTC	CASSSGGYNEQFF
TRBD2	TRBV18	TRBJ2-5	NA	TGTGCCAGCACCGCTCAACTAGCGGGGGCCCGAGAGACCCAGTACTTC	CASTAQLAGARETQYF
TRBD1	TRBV12-3/TRBV12-4	TRBJ1-4	NA	TGTGCCAGCAGTTCCTCGACAGGGACCAAACTGTTTTTT	CASSSSTGTKLFF
TRBD2	TRBV5-1	TRBJ2-2	NA	TGCGCCAGCAGCTGGACTAGCGGGGGGGCCAGCGGGGAGCTGTTTTTT	CASSWTSGGASGELFF
NA	TRBV9	TRBJ1-2	NA	TGTGCCAGCAGAAGGACGGATGGCTACACCTTC	CASRRTDGYTF
TRBD1	TRBV5-1	TRBJ1-1	NA	TGCGCCAGCAGCCCGACAGGGTCAAACACTGAAGCTTTCTTT	CASSPTGSNTEAFF
NA	TRBV30	TRBJ1-2	NA	TGTGCCTGGAGTGTAAACGGTGGTTTCTATGGCTACACCTTC	CAWSVNGGFYGYTF
NA	TRBV12-3/TRBV12-4	TRBJ2-3	NA	TGTGCCAGCAGTGGGAGCACAGATACGCAGTATTTT	CASSGSTDTQYF
NA	TRBV7-2	TRBJ1-1	NA	TGTGCCAGCACTTTTAAAGGGGGTCCTCCTGAAGCTTTCTTT	CASTFKGGPPEAFF
TRBD2	TRBV7-2	TRBJ2-5	few	TGTGCCAGCAGCTTTATAGCGGGGGCCCAAGAGACCCAGTACTTC	CASSFIAGAQETQYF
NA	TRBV27	TRBJ2-5	NA	TGTGCCAGCAGTTTTGGGAGGGGGCAGGAGACCCAGTACTTC	CASSFGRGQETQYF
NA	TRBV27	TRBJ2-5	NA	TGTGCCAGCAGTTCCCCGGGACGTCAAGAGACCCAGTACTTC	CASSSPGRQETQYF
NA	TRBV15	TRBJ2-5	NA	TGTGCCACCAGCAGAGCTCCCGGTCAGGGAGAGACCCAGTACTTC	CATSRAPGQGETQYF
NA	TRBV2	TRBJ1-1	NA	TGTGCCAGCAGTGAACGAAGGGGCTTGAACACTGAAGCTTTCTTT	CASSERRGLNTEAFF
TRBD1	TRBV7-3	TRBJ1-6	few	TGTGCCAGCAGCCCGGGGACAGCCCAGGGTTCACCCCTCCACTTT	CASSPGTAQGSPLHF
NA	TRBV20-1	TRBJ1-3	NA	TGCAGTGCTAGTTTGGACTCTGGAAACACCATATATTTT	CSASLDSGNTIYF
TRBD1	TRBV27	TRBJ2-1	NA	TGTGCCAGCAGGGCCGACAGGGACTCCTACAATGAGCAGTTCTTC	CASRADRDSYNEQFF
TRBD1	TRBV18	TRBJ1-3	NA	TGTGCCAGCTCACAACGACAGGGGGCTTGGCCGACGGACGTAAGCTCTGGAAACACCATATATTTT	CASSQRQGAWPTDVSSGNTIYF
TRBD1	TRBV19	TRBJ1-6	NA	TGTGCCAGTACGGGACAGGGAAGTTCACCCCTCCACTTT	CASTGQGSSPLHF
TRBD1	TRBV5-1	TRBJ2-3	NA	TGCGCCAGCAGCACGGGACAGGGGGCAACAGATACGCAGTATTTT	CASSTGQGATDTQYF
NA	TRBV7-9	TRBJ1-6	few	TGTGCCAGCAGCTCCCCTCAGGGCCCCCCCTATAATTCACCCCTCCACTTT	CASSSPQGPPYNSPLHF
TRBD1	TRBV29-1	TRBJ1-1	once	TGCAGCGTTGTACCAGGGGGAAGGACTGAAGCTTTCTTT	CSVVPGGRTEAFF
TRBD1	TRBV24-1	TRBJ1-2	NA	TGTGCCACCAGTGACCCCAGACAGGGCTATGGCTACACCTTC	CATSDPRQGYGYTF
NA	TRBV12-3/TRBV12-4	TRBJ1-5	NA	TGTGCCAGCAGTTTACAGGTAGCACAGCCCCAGCATTTT	CASSLQVAQPQHF
NA	TRBV5-6	TRBJ1-3	NA	TGTGCCAGCAGCCCGGGAACCTCTGCAAACACCATATATTTT	CASSPGTSANTIYF
NA	TRBV10-2	TRBJ1-5	NA	TGCGCCAGCAGGACAAACAATCAGCCCCAGCATTTT	CASRTNNQPQHF
NA	TRBV11-2	TRBJ2-1	NA	TGTGCCAGCAGCCCCCGCCCGGGCTTTGAGCAGTTCTTC	CASSPRPGFEQFF
TRBD1	TRBV19	TRBJ2-6	NA	TGTGCCAGTAGTCGGACAGGGGTTCCCTCTGGGGCCAACGTCCTGACTTTC	CASSRTGVPSGANVLTF
NA	TRBV24-1	TRBJ1-2	NA	TGTGCCACCAGTGAAGGCCCTAACTATGGCTACACCTTC	CATSEGPNYGYTF
TRBD1	TRBV7-9	TRBJ2-3	NA	TGTGCCAGCAGCTTAGGGGACAGGGGTAGCACAGATACGCAGTATTTT	CASSLGDRGSTDTQYF
TRBD1	TRBV6-1	TRBJ2-1	NA	TGTGCCAGCAGTGACGAGGGGGACAGGGCTTACAATGAGCAGTTCTTC	CASSDEGDRAYNEQFF
NA	TRBV7-2	TRBJ2-3	NA	TGTGCCAGCAGCCGCCCCCGGGGCGGGACCACAGATACGCAGTATTTT	CASSRPRGGTTDTQYF
NA	TRBV14	TRBJ1-1	NA	TGTGCCAGCAGCCAAGGGACTGTCACTGAAGCTTTCTTT	CASSQGTVTEAFF